The 16 T cell receptor beta chains listed next were all sequenced from one sample in a study of T cells in Graves' hyperthyroidism and ophthalmopathy. Amplification targeted TCR beta CDR3 regions from RNA transcripts. The HTBI primer set drove a first-round RT-PCR of the TCR CDR3. TCRdb analysed the multiplex PCR reads with MiXCR anew, one entry per CDR3 protein. This repertoire shows 500,000 to 800,000 distinct CDR3 sequences, roughly 15% found once; its top ten account for roughly an eighth. The sample taken for sequencing was blood. The receptors were sampled from a woman in her fifties or sixties with Graves' ophthalmopathy.

This clonotype was observed at least ten times. V usage is TRBV30 and J usage is TRBJ2-7; maybe TRBD1 (5 bases). Germline CDR1 reads GTSNPN; CDR2 reads SVGIG (reference sequence). This CDR3 is 11 amino acids long. The V end was cut by 4 bases, the J end by 3 bases, with 7 bases between. The CDR3 DNA is TGTGCCTGGAAGGACATCTACGAGCAGTACTTC. The encoded protein is CAWKDIYEQYF.

The rearrangement links TRBV6-2 or TRBV6-3 to TRBJ2-1; TRBD2 aligns across 9 bases. This CDR3 region has 15 residues. With 5 bases clipped from V and 7 bases from J, the junction kept 9 bases outside the gene matches. Germline V gene lookup returns CDR1 MNHEY and CDR2 SVGEGT. DNA for the CDR3: TGTGCCAGCAGTCCGGGGACTAGCTGGAGGAATGAGCAGTTCTTC. It yields the protein CASSPGTSWRNEQFF.

Many counts were recorded for this clonotype. The genes are TRBV28 and TRBJ2-3, with no clear D. The CDR3 has 13 amino acids. Germline CDR1 reads MDHEN; CDR2 reads SYDVKM. Trimming removed 6 bases at V and 2 bases at J, with 9 bases between. The CDR3 is CASRRTVTDTQYF. CDR3 sequence (DNA): TGTGCCAGCAGGAGGACGGTCACAGATACGCAGTATTTT.

In this sample, this clonotype turned up many times. J is TRBJ1-1 and V is TRBV28; D is undetermined. The CDR3 contains 12 residues. Between the trimmed V and J ends, which lost 7 bases and 2 bases, there was a span of 8 bases. Germline V CDR1 and CDR2: MDHEN, SYDVKM. The CDR3 reads CASINPNTEAFF. The CDR3 DNA follows: TGTGCCAGCATTAACCCTAACACTGAAGCTTTCTTT. The full variable domain, in which reference TRBV28 and TRBJ1-1 provide the parts outside the CDR3, is DVKVTQSSRYLVKRTGEKVFLECVQDMDHENMFWYRQDPGLGLRLIYFSYDVKMKEKGDIPEGYSVSREKKERFSLILESASTNQTSMYLCASINPNTEAFFGQGTRLTVV.

The genes are TRBV7-2 and TRBJ1-2, with unresolved D. The CDR3 has 14 residues. The V end lost 5 bases, the J end lost 10 bases, and 20 bases lay between the germline ends. Germline assignment: CDR1 SGHTA and CDR2 FQGNSA. CDR3 in DNA: TGTGCCAGCAGCGCAACCCGTCTAGTCTTTGACTACACCTTC. Translating it yields CASSATRLVFDYTF.

The rearrangement joins TRBV7-9 to TRBJ2-7; no definite D call. V was trimmed by 0 bases and J by 5 bases, leaving 8 bases between them. CDR3 length: 13 residues. Germline CDR1 is SEHNR and CDR2 is FQNEAQ (reference sequence). CDR3 DNA sequence: TGTGCCAGCAGCTTAGCAGGTCCCCACGAGCAGTACTTC. It codes for CASSLAGPHEQYF.

In its sample, this clonotype was seen many times. V is TRBV6-2 or TRBV6-3 and J is TRBJ1-2; TRBD1 might be the D (6 bases). The CDR3 totals 14 residues. CDR1 MNHEY and CDR2 SVGEGT come from the germline V gene. V was trimmed by 0 bases and J by 10 bases, leaving 15 bases between them. CDR3 sequence: CASSYSPPGHIYTF. The DNA for the CDR3 is TGTGCCAGCAGTTACTCGCCTCCGGGACACATCTACACCTTC.

This chain uses TRBV24-1 with TRBJ1-5; TRBD1 might be the D (6 bases). Germline CDR1 KGHDR, CDR2 SFDVKD. Deletions cut 5 bases from V and 0 bases from J, with 10 bases between. The CDR3 extends over 15 amino acids. The CDR3 spells CATSAQGDSNQPQHF. CDR3 DNA: TGTGCCACCAGTGCACAGGGTGATAGCAATCAGCCCCAGCATTTT.

The V and J genes are TRBV14 and TRBJ2-1; TRBD2 aligns across 10 bases. Germline V gene sequence: CDR1 SGHDN, CDR2 FVKESK. Trimming took 3 bases from V and 4 from J; bases not matched to a gene: 6. The CDR3 totals 16 residues. CDR3 nucleotides: TGTGCCAGCAGCCAGGAGGGACTAGCGCCGTACAATGAGCAGTTCTTC. Protein product: CASSQEGLAPYNEQFF.

This clonotype was seen ten or more times. V and J are TRBV20-1 and TRBJ2-1; TRBD1 aligns across 11 bases. Unmatched junction bases numbered 10, after V lost 6 bases and J lost 9 bases. The CDR3 extends over 14 amino acids. CDR1 and CDR2 from the germline V gene are DFQATT and SNEGSKA (reference sequence). CDR3 bases: TGCAGTGCCCCGGGACAGGGGGTTGGGGGTGAGCAGTTCTTC. Translating it yields CSAPGQGVGGEQFF.

This clonotype came up many times. V is TRBV20-1 and J is TRBJ2-7; 11 positions agree with TRBD2. V lost 6 bases, J lost 0 bases, and 10 bases stayed unmatched. The CDR3 is made up of 16 amino acids. Per germline, CDR1 DFQATT and CDR2 SNEGSKA (reference sequence). The CDR3 nucleotides read TGCAGTGCCCCCGGCCCGACTAGCGGGATCTCCTACGAGCAGTACTTC. This encodes CSAPGPTSGISYEQYF.

The V and J genes are TRBV29-1 and TRBJ2-1; TRBD2 is a possible D gene (5 bases). The CDR3 contains 9 residues. V lost 5 bases, J lost 12 bases, and 8 bases lay in between. Germline CDR1 SQVTM, CDR2 ANQGSEA. CDR3 sequence (DNA): TGCAGCGTTTCGGACTGGCAGTTCTTC. As protein: CSVSDWQFF.

For this clonotype: A much larger clonotype is one base distant, so this may be a read error. This is likely a read error, given that the CDR3 carries no conserved phenylalanine or tryptophan at its end. The J gene is TRBJ1-1, the V gene TRBV28; D remains ambiguous. CDR1 and CDR2 from the germline V gene are MDHEN and SYDVKM. There are 12 residues in the CDR3. Between the trimmed V and J ends, which lost 7 bases and 0 bases, there was a span of 6 bases. The chain's CDR3 is CASTPMNTEAFL. The CDR3 bases are TGTGCCAGCACACCCATGAACACTGAAGCTTTCCTT.

This clonotype was seen many times. The chain combines TRBV4-1 with TRBJ2-7, with 8 bases matching TRBD1. The CDR3 spans 14 residues. V was pared by 3 bases and J by 4 bases, with 5 bases of the junction left unmatched. Per germline, CDR1 MGHRA and CDR2 YSYEKL. The CDR3 protein is CASSQDRAGYEQYF. DNA of the CDR3: TGCGCCAGCAGCCAGGACAGGGCAGGGTACGAGCAGTACTTC.

This clonotype has ten or more counts. J is TRBJ2-5 and V is TRBV5-1; D gene unclear. CDR1 and CDR2 from the germline V gene are SGHRS and YFSETQ. The CDR3 is made up of 15 amino acids. V gave up 1 base and J gave up 0 bases, with 10 bases separating them. As DNA, the CDR3 is TGCGCCAGCAGCTTGAGTGGCCAGTACCAAGAGACCCAGTACTTC. Protein sequence: CASSLSGQYQETQYF.

This clonotype came up a few times. The V call is TRBV28, the J call TRBJ1-6; D not certain. CDR1 and CDR2 (germline): MDHEN, SYDVKM. Trimming left V 1 base short and J 10 bases short, with 11 bases between. The CDR3 consists of 14 residues. The CDR3 region has the DNA TGTGCCAGCAGTTTATTAGGGAAAGGCTCACCCCTCCACTTT. It translates to CASSLLGKGSPLHF.